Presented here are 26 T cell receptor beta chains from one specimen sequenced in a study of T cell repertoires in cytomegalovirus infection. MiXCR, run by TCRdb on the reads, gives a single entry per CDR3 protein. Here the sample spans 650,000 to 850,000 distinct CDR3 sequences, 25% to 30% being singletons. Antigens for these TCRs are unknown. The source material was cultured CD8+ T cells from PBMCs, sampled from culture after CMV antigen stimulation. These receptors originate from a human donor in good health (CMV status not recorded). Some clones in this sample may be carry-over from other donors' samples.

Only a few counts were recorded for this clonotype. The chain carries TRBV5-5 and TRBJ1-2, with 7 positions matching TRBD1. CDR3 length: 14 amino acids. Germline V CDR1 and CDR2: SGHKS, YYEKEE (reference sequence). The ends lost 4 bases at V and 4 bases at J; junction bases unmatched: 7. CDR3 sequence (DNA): TGTGCCAGCAGCGAAGACAGGGCGGGCTATGGCTACACCTTC. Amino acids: CASSEDRAGYGYTF. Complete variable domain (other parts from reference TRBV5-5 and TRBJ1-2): DAGVTQSPTHLIKTRGQQVTLRCSPISGHKSVSWYQQVLGQGPQFIFQYYEKEERGRGNFPDRFSARQFPNYSSELNVNALLLGDSALYLCASSEDRAGYGYTFGSGTRLTVV.

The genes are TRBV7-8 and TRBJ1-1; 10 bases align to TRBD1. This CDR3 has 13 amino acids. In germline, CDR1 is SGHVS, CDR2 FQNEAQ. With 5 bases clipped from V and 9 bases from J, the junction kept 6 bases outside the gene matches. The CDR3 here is CASSLGTGDQAFF. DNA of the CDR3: TGTGCCAGCAGCCTAGGGACAGGGGACCAAGCTTTCTTT.

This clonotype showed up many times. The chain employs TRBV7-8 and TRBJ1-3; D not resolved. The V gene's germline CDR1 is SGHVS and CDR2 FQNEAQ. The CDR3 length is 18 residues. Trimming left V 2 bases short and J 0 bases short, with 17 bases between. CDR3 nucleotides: TGTGCCAGCAGCTTATATGGAAGTACCACTAGCTCTGGAAACACCATATATTTT. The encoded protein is CASSLYGSTTSSGNTIYF.

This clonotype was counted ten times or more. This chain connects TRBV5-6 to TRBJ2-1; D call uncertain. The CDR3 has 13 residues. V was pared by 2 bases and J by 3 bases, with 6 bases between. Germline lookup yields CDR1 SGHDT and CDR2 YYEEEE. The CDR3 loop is CASSLGNYNEQFF. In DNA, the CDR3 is TGTGCCAGCAGCTTAGGCAACTACAATGAGCAGTTCTTC.

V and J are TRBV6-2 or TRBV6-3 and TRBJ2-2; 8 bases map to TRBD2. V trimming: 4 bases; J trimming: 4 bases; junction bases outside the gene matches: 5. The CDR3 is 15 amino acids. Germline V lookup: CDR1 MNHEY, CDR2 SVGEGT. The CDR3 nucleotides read TGTGCCAGCAGTTGGGTTAGCGGGGTCACCGGGGAGCTGTTTTTT. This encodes CASSWVSGVTGELFF.

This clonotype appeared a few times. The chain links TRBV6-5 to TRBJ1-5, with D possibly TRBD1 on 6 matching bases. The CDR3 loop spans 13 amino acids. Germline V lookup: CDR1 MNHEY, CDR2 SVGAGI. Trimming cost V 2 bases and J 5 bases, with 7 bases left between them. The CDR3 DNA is TGTGCCAGCAGTTACACAGGGTATCAGCCCCAGCATTTT. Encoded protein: CASSYTGYQPQHF.

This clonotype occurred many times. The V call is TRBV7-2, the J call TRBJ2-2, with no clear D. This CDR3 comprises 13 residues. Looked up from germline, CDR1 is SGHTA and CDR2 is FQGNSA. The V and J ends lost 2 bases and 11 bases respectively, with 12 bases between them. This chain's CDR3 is CASSLRAPVELFF. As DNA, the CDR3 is TGTGCCAGCAGCTTAAGGGCCCCCGTAGAGCTGTTTTTT.

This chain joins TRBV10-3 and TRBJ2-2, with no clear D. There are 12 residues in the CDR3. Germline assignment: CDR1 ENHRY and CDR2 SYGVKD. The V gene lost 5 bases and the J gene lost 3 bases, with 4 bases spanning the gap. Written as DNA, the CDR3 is TGTGCCATCAGTACGCACACCGGGGAGCTGTTTTTT. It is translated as CAISTHTGELFF.

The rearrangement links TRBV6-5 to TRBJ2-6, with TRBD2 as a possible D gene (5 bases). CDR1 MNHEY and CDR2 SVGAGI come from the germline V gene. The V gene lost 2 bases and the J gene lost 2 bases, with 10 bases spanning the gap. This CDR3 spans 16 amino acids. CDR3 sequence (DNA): TGTGCCAGCAGTTACCCGCCCGGGGCTGGGGCCAACGTCCTGACTTTC. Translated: CASSYPPGAGANVLTF.

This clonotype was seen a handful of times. For the CDR3, the DNA is TGTGCCATCAGTGACGGCCGGGACACGGGCCCCTACAATGAGCAGTTCTTC. Amino acid sequence: CAISDGRDTGPYNEQFF. The V and J genes are TRBV10-3 and TRBJ2-1; maybe TRBD1 (6 bases). This CDR3 has 17 residues. Germline V CDR1 and CDR2: ENHRY, SYGVKD. V gave up 3 bases and J gave up 2 bases, with 17 bases separating them.

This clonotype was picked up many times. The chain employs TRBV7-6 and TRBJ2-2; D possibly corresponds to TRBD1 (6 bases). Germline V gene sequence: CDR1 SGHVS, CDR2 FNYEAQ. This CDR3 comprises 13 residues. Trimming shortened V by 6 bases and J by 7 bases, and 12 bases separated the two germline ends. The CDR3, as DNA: TGTGCCAGCAGTTTCACAGGGAACGGGGAGCTGTTTTTT. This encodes CASSFTGNGELFF.

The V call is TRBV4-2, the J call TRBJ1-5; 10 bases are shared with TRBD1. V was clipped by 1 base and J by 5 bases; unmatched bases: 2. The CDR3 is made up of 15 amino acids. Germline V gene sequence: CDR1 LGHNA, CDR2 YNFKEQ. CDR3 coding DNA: TGTGCCAGCAGCCAAGCGGGACAGGGGTATCAGCCCCAGCATTTT. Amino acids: CASSQAGQGYQPQHF.

The CDR3 reads CSVPGDFNNEQFF. The CDR3 DNA sequence: TGCAGCGTTCCTGGGGACTTTAACAATGAGCAGTTCTTC. The rearrangement joins TRBV29-1 to TRBJ2-1; tentative D call: TRBD2 (6 bases). Germline CDR1 reads SQVTM; CDR2 reads ANQGSEA. V was pared by 5 bases and J by 5 bases, with 13 bases between. This CDR3 has 13 residues.

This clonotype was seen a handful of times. Here the CDR3 DNA reads TGTGCCAGCAGCACCCCAATCAGAAGGACAGATGTTAACTATGGCTACACCTTC. Residues: CASSTPIRRTDVNYGYTF. This chain links TRBV9 with TRBJ1-2; D possibly corresponds to TRBD1 (6 bases). Trimming cost V 4 bases and J 1 base, with 23 bases left between them. CDR1 is SGDLS, CDR2 YYNGEE, per germline. The CDR3 is 18 amino acids.

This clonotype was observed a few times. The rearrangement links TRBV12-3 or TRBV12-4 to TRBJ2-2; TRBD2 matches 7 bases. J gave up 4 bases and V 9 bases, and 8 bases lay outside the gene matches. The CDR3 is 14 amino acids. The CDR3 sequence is CASVSGGITGELFF. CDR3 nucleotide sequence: TGTGCCAGTGTCTCCGGGGGGATCACCGGGGAGCTGTTTTTT.

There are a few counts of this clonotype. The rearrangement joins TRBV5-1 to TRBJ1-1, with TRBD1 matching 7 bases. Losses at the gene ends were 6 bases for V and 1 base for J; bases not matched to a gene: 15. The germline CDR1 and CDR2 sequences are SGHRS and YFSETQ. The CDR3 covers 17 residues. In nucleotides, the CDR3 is TGCGCCAGCACCAAGGGGGACAGATATCTAGAGAACACTGAAGCTTTCTTT. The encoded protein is CASTKGDRYLENTEAFF.

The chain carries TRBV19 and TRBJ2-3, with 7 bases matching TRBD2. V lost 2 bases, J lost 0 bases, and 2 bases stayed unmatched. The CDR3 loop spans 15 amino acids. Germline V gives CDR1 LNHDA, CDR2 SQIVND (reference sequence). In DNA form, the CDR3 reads TGTGCCAGTAGTATAAGGCGGGGGAGCACAGATACGCAGTATTTT. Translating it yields CASSIRRGSTDTQYF.

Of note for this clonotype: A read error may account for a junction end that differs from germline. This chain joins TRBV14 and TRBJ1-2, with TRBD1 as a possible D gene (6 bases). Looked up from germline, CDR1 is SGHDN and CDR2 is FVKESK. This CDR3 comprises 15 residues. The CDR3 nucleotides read TGTGCCAGCAACACGGGACAAGCGGATAGCTATGGCTGCACCTTC. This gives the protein CASNTGQADSYGCTF.

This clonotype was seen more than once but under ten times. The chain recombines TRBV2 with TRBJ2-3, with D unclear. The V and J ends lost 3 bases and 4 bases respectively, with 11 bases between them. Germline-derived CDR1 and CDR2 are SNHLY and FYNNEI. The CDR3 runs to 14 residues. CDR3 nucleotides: TGTGCCAGCAGTGAGGGATCCGAGGCAGATACGCAGTATTTT. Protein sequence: CASSEGSEADTQYF.

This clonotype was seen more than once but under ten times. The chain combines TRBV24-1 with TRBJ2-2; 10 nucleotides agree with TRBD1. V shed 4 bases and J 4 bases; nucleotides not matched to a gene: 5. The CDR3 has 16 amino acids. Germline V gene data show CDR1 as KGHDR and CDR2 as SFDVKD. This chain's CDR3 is CATSDRGQGGTGELFF. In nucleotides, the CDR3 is TGTGCCACCAGTGACCGAGGACAGGGGGGCACCGGGGAGCTGTTTTTT.

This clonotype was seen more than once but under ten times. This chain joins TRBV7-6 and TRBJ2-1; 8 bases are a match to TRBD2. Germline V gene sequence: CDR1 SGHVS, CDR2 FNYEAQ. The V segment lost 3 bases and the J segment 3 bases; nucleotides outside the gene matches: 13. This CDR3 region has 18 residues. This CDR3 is CASSFQSGLAGYYNEQFF. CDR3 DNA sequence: TGTGCCAGCAGCTTTCAATCCGGCCTAGCGGGTTACTACAATGAGCAGTTCTTC.

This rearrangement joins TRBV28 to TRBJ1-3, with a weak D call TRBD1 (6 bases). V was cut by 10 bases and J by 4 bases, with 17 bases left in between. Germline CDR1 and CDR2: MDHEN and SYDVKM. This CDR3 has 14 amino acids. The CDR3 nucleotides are TGTGCCACCGAGGGACATTTACTAGGAAACACCATATATTTT. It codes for CATEGHLLGNTIYF.

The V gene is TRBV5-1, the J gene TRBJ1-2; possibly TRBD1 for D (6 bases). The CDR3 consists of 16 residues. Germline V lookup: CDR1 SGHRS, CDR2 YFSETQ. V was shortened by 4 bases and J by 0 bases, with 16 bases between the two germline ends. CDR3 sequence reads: CASSDKTGRPNYGYTF. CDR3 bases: TGCGCCAGCAGCGACAAAACAGGGAGGCCTAACTATGGCTACACCTTC. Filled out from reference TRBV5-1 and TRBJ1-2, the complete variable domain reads KAGVTQTPRYLIKTRGQQVTLSCSPISGHRSVSWYQQTPGQGLQFLFEYFSETQRNKGNFPGRFSGRQFSNSRSEMNVSTLELGDSALYLCASSDKTGRPNYGYTFGSGTRLTVV.

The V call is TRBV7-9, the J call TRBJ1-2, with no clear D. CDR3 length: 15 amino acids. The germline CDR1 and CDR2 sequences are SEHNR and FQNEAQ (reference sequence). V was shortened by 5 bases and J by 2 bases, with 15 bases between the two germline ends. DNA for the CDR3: TGTGCCAGCAGCCCGAGAGGGTGGGAAAACTATGGCTACACCTTC. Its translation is CASSPRGWENYGYTF.

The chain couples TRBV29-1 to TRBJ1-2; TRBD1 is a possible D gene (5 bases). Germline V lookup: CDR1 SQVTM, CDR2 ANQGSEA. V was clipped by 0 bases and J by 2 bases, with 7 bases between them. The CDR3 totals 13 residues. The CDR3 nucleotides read TGCAGCGTTGAAGAGACAGAGAACTATGGCTACACCTTC. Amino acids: CSVEETENYGYTF.

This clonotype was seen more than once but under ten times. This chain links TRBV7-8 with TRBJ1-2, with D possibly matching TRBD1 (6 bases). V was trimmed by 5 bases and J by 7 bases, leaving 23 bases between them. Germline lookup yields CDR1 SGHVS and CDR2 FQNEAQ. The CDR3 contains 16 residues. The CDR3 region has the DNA TGTGCCAGCAGCCCACCACGATGGGGGGGCGTTGGTGGCTACACCTTC. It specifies CASSPPRWGGVGGYTF.